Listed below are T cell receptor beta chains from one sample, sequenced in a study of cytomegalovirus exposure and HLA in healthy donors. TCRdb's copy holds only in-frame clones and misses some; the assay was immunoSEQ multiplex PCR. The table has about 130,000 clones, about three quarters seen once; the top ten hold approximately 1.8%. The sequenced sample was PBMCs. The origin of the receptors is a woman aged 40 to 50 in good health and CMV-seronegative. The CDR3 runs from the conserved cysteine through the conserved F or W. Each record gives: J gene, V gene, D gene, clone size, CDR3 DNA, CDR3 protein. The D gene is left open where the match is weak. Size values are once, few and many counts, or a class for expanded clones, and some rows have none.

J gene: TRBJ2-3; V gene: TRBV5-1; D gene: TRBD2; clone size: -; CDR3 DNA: TGCGCCAGCAGCTTTGCGGCTAGCGGAGCTGTCACAGATACGCAGTATTTT; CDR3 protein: CASSFAASGAVTDTQYF
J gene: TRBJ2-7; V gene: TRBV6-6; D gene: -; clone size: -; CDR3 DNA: TGTGCCAGCAGGAGCCCTACAGGGAACTACGAGCAGTACTTC; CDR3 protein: CASRSPTGNYEQYF
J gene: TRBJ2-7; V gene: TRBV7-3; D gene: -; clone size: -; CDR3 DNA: TGTGCCAGCAGCCCCCGCGGTGCCTACGAGCAGTACTTC; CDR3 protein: CASSPRGAYEQYF
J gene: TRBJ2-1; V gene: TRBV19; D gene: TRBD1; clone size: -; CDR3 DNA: TGTGCCAGTAGTACCCCGGGACAGGGTTCGTACAATGAGCAGTTCTTC; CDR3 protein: CASSTPGQGSYNEQFF
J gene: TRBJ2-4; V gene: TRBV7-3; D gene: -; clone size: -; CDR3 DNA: TGTGCCAGCAGCCCCCTAGCGCCCTTAGCCAAAAACAGTCAGTACTTC; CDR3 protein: CASSPLAPLAKNSQYF
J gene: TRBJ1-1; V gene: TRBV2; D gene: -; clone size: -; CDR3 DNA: TGTGCCAGCAGTGAGGTCAGGGCGAACACTGAAGCTTTCTTT; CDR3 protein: CASSEVRANTEAFF
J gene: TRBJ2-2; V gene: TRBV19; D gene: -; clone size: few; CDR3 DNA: TGTGCCAGTAGTAAACAGATCGCCGGGGAGCTGTTTTTT; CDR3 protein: CASSKQIAGELFF
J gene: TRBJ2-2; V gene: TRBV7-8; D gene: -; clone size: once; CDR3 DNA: TGTGCCAGCAGCTTAATAGGCGGGGAAAGATCCGGGGAGCTGTTTTTT; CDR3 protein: CASSLIGGERSGELFF
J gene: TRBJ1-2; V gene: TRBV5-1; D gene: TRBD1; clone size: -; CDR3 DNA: TGCGCCAGCAGTCGCCGGGACAGGGGGCTGGGTGATGGCTACACCTTC; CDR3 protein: CASSRRDRGLGDGYTF
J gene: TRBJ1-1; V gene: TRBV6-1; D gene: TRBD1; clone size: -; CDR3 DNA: TGTGCCAGCAGTCCGGACCAGGGGGCCACTGAAGCTTTCTTT; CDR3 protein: CASSPDQGATEAFF
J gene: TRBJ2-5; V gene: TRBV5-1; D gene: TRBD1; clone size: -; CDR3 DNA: TGCGCCAGCAGCTTGGCCGGGACAGGGGGCACGGAGACCCAGTACTTC; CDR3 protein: CASSLAGTGGTETQYF
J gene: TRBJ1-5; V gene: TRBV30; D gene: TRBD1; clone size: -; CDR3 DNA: TGTGCCTGGAGTTTTCCGGACAGGATCAATAGCAATCAGCCCCAGCATTTT; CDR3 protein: CAWSFPDRINSNQPQHF
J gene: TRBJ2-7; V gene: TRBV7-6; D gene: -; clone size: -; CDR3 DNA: TGTGCCAGCAGCGATCCTAGCCAGTCCTACGAGCAGTACTTC; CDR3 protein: CASSDPSQSYEQYF
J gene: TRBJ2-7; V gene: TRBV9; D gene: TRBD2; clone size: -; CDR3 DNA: TGTGCCAGCAGCGTAGGGACTAGCGGAAACTACGAGCAGTACTTC; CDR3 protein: CASSVGTSGNYEQYF
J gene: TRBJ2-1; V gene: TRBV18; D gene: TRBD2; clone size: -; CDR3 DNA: TGTGCCAGCTCACCAACCGGGGGGGACTATTCCTACAGTGAGCAGTTCTTC; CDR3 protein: CASSPTGGDYSYSEQFF
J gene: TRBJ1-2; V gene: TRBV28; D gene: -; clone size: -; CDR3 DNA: TGTGCCAGCAGTTTAAGGAACAGGGCGATCCGAAGTGGTGGCTACACCTTC; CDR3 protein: CASSLRNRAIRSGGYTF
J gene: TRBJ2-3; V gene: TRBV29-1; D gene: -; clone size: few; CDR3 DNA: TGCAGATATTTAAAAAACAGGGCGGATACGCAGTATTTT; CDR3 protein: CRYLKNRADTQYF
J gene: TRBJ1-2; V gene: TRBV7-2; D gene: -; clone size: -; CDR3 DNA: TGTGCCAGCGGCAGAGGGGGTAACTATGGCTACACCTTC; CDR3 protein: CASGRGGNYGYTF
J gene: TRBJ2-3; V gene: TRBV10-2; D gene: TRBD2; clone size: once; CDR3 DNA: TGCGCCAGCAGTGAGCTAGCGGGAGGGACAGATACGCAGTATTTT; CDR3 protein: CASSELAGGTDTQYF
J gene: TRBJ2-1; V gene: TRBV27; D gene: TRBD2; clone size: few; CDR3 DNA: TGTGCCAGCAGTTCAATAGCGGGAGGGATTTACAATGAGCAGTTCTTC; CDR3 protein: CASSSIAGGIYNEQFF
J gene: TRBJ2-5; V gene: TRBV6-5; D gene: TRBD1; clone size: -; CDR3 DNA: TGTGCCAGCAGTCACCGACAGGGGAGGAAAGAGACCCAGTACTTC; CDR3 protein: CASSHRQGRKETQYF
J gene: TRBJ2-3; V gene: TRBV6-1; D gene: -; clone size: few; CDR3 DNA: TGTGCCAGCAGTGAAGCCGACCGGGACACAGATACGCAGTATTTT; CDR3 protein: CASSEADRDTDTQYF
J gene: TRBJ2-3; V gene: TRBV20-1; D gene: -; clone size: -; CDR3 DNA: TGCAGTGGACTATACACAGATACGCAGTATTTT; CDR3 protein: CSGLYTDTQYF
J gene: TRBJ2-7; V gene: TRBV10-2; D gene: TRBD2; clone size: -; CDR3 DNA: TGCGCCAGCAGTAAAGCGGGAGGGCCGAACGAGCAGTACTTC; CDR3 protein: CASSKAGGPNEQYF
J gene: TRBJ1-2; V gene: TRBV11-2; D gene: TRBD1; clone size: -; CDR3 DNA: TGTGCCAGCAGTTCGCCGGACAGGGTGGTCTATGGCTACACCTTC; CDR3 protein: CASSSPDRVVYGYTF
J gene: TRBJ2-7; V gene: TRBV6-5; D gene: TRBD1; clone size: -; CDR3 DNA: TGTGCCAGCAGTTACGGGGGACAGGGTAGCACGTACTTC; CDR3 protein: CASSYGGQGSTYF
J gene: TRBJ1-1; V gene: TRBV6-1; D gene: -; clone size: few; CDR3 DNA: TGTGCCAGCAGACCGGGTGGGAACACTGAAGCTTTCTTT; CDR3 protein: CASRPGGNTEAFF
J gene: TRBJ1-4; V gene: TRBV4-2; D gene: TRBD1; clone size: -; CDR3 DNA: TGTGCCAGCAGCCAGCGGACAGGGGAAACTAATGAAAAACTGTTTTTT; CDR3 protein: CASSQRTGETNEKLFF
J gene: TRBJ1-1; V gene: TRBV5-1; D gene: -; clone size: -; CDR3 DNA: TGCGCCAGCAGCTTCCAAGCCCCAGGTGAAGCTTTCTTT; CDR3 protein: CASSFQAPGEAFF
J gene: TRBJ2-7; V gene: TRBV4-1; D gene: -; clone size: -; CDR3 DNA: TGCGCCAGCAGCCGGAACCGGGAGTCTTCCTACGAGCAGTACTTC; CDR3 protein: CASSRNRESSYEQYF
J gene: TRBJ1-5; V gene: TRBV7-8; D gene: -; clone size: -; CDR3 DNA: TGTGCCAGCAGCCATAAAGGCGGGGGCGGTCAGCCCCAGCATTTT; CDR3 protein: CASSHKGGGGQPQHF
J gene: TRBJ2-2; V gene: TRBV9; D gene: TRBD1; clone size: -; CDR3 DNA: TGTGCCAGCAGCCCGACAGGGTCCACCGGGGAGCTGTTTTTT; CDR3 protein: CASSPTGSTGELFF
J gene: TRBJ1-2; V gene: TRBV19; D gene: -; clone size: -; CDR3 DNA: TGTGCCAGCCGGGTCTCCTTCGATAGCTATGGCTACACCTTC; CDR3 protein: CASRVSFDSYGYTF
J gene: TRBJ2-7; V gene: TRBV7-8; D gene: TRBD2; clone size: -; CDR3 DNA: TGTGCCAGCACCCCAAGGCGGGAGGGGTACGAGCAGTACTTC; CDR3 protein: CASTPRREGYEQYF
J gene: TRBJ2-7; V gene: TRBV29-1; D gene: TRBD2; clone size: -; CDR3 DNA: TGCAGCGTTGGGTGGCCTAGCGGGGTGGGGGAGCAGTACTTC; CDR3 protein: CSVGWPSGVGEQYF
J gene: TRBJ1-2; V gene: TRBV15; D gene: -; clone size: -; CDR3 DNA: TGTGCCACCAGCAGAGATTCGGCTAACTATGGCTACACCTTC; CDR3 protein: CATSRDSANYGYTF
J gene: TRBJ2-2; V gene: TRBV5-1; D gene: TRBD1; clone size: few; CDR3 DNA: TGCGCCAGTGCACAGGGGGGAACCGGGGAGCTGTTTTTT; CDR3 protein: CASAQGGTGELFF
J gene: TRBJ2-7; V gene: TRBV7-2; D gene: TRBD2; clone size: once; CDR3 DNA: TGTGCCAGCAGCCGGGACTACTCCTACGAGCAGTACTTC; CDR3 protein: CASSRDYSYEQYF
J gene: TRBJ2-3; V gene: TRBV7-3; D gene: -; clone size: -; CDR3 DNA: TGTGCCAGCAGCCAACCGGGACTTCGAGGGACGCAGTATTTT; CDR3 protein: CASSQPGLRGTQYF
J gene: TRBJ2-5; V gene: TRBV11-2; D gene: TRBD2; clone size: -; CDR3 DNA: TGTGCCAGCAGCTTAGTTAGTGTACTAGCGGGAGGAGAGACCCAGTACTTC; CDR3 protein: CASSLVSVLAGGETQYF
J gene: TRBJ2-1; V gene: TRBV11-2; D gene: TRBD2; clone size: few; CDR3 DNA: TGTGCCAGCAGCTTAGTGGGGACTAGCGGGACAGGTGAGCAGTTCTTC; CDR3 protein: CASSLVGTSGTGEQFF
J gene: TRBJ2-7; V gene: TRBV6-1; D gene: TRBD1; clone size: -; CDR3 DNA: TGTGCCAGCAGTGAAGGACAGGGGATCATCTACGAGCAGTACTTC; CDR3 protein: CASSEGQGIIYEQYF
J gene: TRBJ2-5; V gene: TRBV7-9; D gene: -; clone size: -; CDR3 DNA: TGTGCCAGCAGCTTGGGGGAAGGGGACTCAGGGACCCAGTACTTC; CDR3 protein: CASSLGEGDSGTQYF
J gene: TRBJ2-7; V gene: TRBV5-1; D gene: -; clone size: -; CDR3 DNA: TGCGCCAGCAGCCCCGGTGCCGAAAAACCCCTCTACGAGCAGTACTTC; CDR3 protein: CASSPGAEKPLYEQYF
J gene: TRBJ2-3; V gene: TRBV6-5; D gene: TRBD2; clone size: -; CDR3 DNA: TGTGCCAGCCGGAGGGAGCGGGGGACAGATACGCAGTATTTT; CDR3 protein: CASRRERGTDTQYF
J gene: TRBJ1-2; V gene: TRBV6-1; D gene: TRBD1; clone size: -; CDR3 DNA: TGTGCCACCCTTTGGACAGGGACTTATGGCTACACCTTC; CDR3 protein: CATLWTGTYGYTF
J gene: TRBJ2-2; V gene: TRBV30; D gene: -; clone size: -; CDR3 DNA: TGTGCCTGGATTACCCGAGGAGCCGGGGAGCTGTTTTTT; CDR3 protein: CAWITRGAGELFF
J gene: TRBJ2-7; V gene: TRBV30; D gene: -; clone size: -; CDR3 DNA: TGTGCCTGGAGTACGGGCAGGGGCTACGAGCAGTACTTC; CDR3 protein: CAWSTGRGYEQYF